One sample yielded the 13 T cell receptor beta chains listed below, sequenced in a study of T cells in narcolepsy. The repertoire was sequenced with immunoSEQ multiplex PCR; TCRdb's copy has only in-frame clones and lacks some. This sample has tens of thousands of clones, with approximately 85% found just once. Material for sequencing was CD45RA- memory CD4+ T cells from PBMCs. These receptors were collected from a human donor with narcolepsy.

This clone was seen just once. Here the CDR3 DNA reads TGTGCCAGCAGCTTCTCAGGCGGCTCTAACTATGGCTACACCTTC. Translation gives CASSFSGGSNYGYTF. The V and J genes are TRBV7-2 and TRBJ1-2, with D uncertain. Germline CDR1 is SGHTA and CDR2 is FQGNSA. V was pared by 3 bases and J by 0 bases, with 11 bases between. This CDR3 has 15 amino acids.

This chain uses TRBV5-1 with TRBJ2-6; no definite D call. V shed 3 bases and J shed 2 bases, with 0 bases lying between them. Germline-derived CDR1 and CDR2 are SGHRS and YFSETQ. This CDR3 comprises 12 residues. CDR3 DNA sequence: TGCGCCAGCAGCTCTGGGGCCAACGTCCTGACTTTC. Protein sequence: CASSSGANVLTF. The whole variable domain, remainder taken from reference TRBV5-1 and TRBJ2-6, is KAGVTQTPRYLIKTRGQQVTLSCSPISGHRSVSWYQQTPGQGLQFLFEYFSETQRNKGNFPGRFSGRQFSNSRSEMNVSTLELGDSALYLCASSSGANVLTFGAGSRLTVL.

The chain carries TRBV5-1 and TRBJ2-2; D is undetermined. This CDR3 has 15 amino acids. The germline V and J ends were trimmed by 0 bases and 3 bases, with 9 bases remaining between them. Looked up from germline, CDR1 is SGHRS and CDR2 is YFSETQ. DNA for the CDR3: TGCGCCAGCAGCTTGGACGGCTATGACACCGGGGAGCTGTTTTTT. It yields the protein CASSLDGYDTGELFF.

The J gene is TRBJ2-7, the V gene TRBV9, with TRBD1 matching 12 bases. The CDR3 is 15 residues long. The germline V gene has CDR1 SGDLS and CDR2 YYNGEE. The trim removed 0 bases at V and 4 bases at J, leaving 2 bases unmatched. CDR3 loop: CASSVEGQGAYEQYF. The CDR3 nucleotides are TGTGCCAGCAGCGTAGAGGGACAGGGGGCGTACGAGCAGTACTTC.

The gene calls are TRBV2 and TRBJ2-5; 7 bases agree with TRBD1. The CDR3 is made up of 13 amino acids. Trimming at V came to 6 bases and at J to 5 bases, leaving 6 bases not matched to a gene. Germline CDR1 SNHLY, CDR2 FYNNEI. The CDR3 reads CASRPGGLETQYF. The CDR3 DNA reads TGTGCCAGCAGGCCAGGGGGATTGGAGACCCAGTACTTC.

CDR3 amino acids: CASRKLESPYGYTF. Here the CDR3 DNA reads TGTGCCAGCAGAAAACTCGAATCCCCCTATGGCTACACCTTC. The V gene is TRBV6-6, the J gene TRBJ1-2; D unresolved. V gave up 6 bases and J gave up 4 bases, with 15 bases separating them. Germline V CDR1 and CDR2: MNHNY, SVGAGI (reference sequence). The CDR3 has 14 residues.

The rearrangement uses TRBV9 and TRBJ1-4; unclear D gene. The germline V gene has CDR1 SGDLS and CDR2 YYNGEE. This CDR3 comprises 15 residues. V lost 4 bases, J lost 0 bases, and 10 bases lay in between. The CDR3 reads CASSPHFATNEKLFF. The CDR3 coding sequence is TGTGCCAGCAGCCCCCACTTTGCAACTAATGAAAAACTGTTTTTT.

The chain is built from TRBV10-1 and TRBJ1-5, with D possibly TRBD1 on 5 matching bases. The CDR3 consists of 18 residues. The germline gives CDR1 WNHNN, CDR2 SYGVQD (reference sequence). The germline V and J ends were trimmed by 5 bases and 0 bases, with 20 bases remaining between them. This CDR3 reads CASSKTESILYSNQPQHF. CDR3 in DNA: TGCGCCAGCAGTAAGACAGAATCGATCCTATATAGCAATCAGCCCCAGCATTTT.

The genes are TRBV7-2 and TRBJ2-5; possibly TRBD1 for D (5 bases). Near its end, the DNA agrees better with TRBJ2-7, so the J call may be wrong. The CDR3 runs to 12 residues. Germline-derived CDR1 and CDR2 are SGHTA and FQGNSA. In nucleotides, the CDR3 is TGTGCCAGCAGCTTCGACAGAGACGAGCAGTACTTC. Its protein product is CASSFDRDEQYF.

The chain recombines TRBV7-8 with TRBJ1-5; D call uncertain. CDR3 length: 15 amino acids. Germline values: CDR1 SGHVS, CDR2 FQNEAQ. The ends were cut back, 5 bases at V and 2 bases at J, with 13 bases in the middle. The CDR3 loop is CASSPGGQRNQPQHF. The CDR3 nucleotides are TGTGCCAGCAGCCCCGGTGGGCAACGCAATCAGCCCCAGCATTTT.

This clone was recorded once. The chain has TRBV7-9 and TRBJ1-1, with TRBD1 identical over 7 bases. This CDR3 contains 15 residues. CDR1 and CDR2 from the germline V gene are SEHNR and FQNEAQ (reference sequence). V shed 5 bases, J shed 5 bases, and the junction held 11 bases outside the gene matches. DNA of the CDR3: TGTGCCAGCAGCCGAATACAGGGGCTAGGGACTGAAGCTTTCTTT. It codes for CASSRIQGLGTEAFF.

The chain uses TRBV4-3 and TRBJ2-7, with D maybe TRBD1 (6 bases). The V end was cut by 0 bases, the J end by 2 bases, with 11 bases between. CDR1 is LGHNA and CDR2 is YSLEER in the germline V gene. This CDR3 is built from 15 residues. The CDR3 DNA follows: TGCGCCAGCAGCCAAGACGTCAGGGGTCCCTACGAGCAGTACTTC. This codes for CASSQDVRGPYEQYF.

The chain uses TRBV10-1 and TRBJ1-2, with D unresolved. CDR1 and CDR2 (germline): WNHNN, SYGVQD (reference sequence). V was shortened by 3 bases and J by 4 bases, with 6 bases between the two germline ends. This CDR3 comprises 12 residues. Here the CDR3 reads CASSDGLYGYTF. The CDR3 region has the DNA TGCGCCAGCAGTGACGGTCTCTATGGCTACACCTTC.